The clone carrying this T cell receptor beta chain was seen just once. Assay used: immunoSEQ multiplex PCR; TCRdb lists only in-frame clones, some missing. The repertoire holds tens of thousands of clones, with over 75% as singletons. This specimen belongs to a study of blood T cell repertoires in COVID-19. Turning to the study itself: Sample material is recorded as cDNA or gDNA derived from T cells, B-cell-depleted T cells, or PBMCs.

This clonotype was obtained from a man aged 65 to 85 in a cohort sampled during active COVID-19. Input material: peripheral blood.

CDR3 amino acids: CAISEVGGGAYNEQFF. The CDR3 nucleotides read TGTGCCATCAGTGAGGTGGGGGGAGGGGCCTACAATGAGCAGTTCTTC. The V and J genes are TRBV10-3 and TRBJ2-1, with 7 bases lining up with TRBD2. The CDR3 runs to 16 residues. With 2 bases clipped from V and 2 bases from J, the junction kept 6 bases outside the gene matches. Per germline, CDR1 ENHRY and CDR2 SYGVKD.